The present TCR beta chain was sequenced within a study of control samples from healthy donors and cancer patients. Sequencing used immunoSEQ multiplex PCR; TCRdb keeps in-frame clones, though not all of them. This sample carries roughly 95,000 clones, about 91% of them seen once, and the ten largest clones take roughly an eighth. The source is a young man in good health. Sequenced input: blood.

The CDR3 region has the DNA TGTGCCAGCAGAAGACTAGCGGGAGGGCCGGAGACCCAGTACTTC. Its protein is CASRRLAGGPETQYF. This sequence joins TRBV27 and TRBJ2-5; 14 nucleotides match TRBD2. The ends lost 6 bases at V and 5 bases at J; junction bases unmatched: 5. CDR1 and CDR2 (germline): MNHEY, SMNVEV (reference sequence). The CDR3 totals 15 residues.